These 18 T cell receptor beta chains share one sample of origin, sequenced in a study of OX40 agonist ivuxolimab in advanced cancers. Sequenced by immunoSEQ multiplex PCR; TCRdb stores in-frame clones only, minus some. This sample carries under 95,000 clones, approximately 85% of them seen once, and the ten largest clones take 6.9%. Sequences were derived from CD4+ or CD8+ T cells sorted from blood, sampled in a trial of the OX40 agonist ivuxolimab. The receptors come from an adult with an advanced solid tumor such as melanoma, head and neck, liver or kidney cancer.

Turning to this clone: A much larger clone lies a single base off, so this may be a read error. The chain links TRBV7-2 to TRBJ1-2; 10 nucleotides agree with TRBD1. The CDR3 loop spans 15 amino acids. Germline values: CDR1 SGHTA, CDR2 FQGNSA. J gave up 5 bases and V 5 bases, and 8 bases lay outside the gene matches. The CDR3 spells CASSPGTGEGYGYTF. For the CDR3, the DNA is TGTGCCAGCAGCCCAGGGACAGGGGAAGGTTATGGCTACACCTTC.

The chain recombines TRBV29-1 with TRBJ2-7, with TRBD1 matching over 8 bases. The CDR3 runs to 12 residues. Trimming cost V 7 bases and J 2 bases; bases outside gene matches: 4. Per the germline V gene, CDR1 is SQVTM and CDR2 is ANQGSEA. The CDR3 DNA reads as TGCAGCGCAGGGACAGGTACCTACGAGCAGTACTTC. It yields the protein CSAGTGTYEQYF.

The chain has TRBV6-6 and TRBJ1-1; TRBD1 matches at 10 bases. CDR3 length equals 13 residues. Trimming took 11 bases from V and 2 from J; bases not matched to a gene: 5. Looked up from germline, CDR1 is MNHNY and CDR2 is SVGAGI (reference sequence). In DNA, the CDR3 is TGTGCCTTACGGACAGGGGGAAACACTGAAGCTTTCTTT. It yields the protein CALRTGGNTEAFF.

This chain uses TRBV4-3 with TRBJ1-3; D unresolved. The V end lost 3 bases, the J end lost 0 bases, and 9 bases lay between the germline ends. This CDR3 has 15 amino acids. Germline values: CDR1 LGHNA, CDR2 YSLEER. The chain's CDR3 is CASSQNRGSGNTIYF. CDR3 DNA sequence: TGCGCCAGCAGCCAGAATCGGGGCTCTGGAAACACCATATATTTT.

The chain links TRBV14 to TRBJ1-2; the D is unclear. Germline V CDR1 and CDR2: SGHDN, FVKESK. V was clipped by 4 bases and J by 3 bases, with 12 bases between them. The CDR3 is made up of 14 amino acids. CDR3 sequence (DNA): TGTGCCAGCAGCCGAGAACAGTACGACTATGGCTACACCTTC. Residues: CASSREQYDYGYTF.

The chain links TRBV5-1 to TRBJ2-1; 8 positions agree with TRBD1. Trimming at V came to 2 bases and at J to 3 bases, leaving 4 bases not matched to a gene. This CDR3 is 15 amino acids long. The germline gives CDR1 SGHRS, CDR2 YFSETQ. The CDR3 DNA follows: TGCGCCAGCAGCTTCGGACAGGGCAACTACAATGAGCAGTTCTTC. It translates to CASSFGQGNYNEQFF.

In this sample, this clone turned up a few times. The CDR3 reads CASSLDGFEKLFF. The CDR3 bases are TGTGCCAGTAGTTTGGATGGCTTTGAAAAACTGTTTTTT. The V gene is TRBV19, the J gene TRBJ1-4; D call uncertain. In germline, CDR1 is LNHDA, CDR2 SQIVND (reference sequence). This CDR3 comprises 13 residues. V shed 5 bases and J shed 7 bases, with 11 bases lying between them.

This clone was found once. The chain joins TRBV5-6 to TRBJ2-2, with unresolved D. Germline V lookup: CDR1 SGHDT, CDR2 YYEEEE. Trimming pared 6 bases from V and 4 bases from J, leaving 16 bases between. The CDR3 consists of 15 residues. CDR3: CASNPRAWGTGELFF. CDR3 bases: TGTGCCAGCAACCCTCGGGCGTGGGGCACCGGGGAGCTGTTTTTT.

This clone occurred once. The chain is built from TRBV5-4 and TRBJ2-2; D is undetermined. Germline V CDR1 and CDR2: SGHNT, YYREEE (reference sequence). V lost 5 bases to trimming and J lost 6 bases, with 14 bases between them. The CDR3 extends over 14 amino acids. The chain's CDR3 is CASSIEQSSGELFF. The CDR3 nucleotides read TGTGCCAGCAGTATTGAACAGTCCTCCGGGGAGCTGTTTTTT.

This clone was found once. This chain's CDR3 is CAPRQGGGMNTEAFF. CDR3 nucleotide sequence: TGTGCACCTAGACAGGGGGGAGGTATGAACACTGAAGCTTTCTTT. The chain recombines TRBV19 with TRBJ1-1, with 9 bases that match TRBD1. This CDR3 has 15 residues. Looked up from germline, CDR1 is LNHDA and CDR2 is SQIVND (reference sequence).

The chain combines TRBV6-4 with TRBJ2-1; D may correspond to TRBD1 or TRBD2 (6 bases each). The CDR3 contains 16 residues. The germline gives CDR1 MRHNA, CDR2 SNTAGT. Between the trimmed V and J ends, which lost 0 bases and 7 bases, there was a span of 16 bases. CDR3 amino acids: CASSDSLSGAKNEQFF. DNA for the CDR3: TGTGCCAGCAGTGACTCATTATCGGGGGCTAAGAATGAGCAGTTCTTC.

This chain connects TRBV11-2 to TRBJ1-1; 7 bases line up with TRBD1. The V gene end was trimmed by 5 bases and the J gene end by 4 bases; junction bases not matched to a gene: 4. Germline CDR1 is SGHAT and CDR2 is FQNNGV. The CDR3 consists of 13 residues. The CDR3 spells CASSLTGTTEAFF. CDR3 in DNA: TGTGCCAGCAGCCTGACAGGGACCACTGAAGCTTTCTTT.

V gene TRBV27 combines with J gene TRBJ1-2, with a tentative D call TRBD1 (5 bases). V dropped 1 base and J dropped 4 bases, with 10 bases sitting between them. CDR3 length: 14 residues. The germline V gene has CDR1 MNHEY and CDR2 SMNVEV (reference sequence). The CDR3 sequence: CASSLFRGFYGYTF. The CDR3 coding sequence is TGTGCCAGCAGTTTATTCCGGGGGTTCTATGGCTACACCTTC.

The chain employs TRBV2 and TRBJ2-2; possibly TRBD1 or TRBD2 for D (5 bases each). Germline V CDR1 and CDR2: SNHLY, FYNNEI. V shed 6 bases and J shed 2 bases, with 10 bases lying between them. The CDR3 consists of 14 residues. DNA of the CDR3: TGTGCCAGCAGGGGACGGATAAACACCGGGGAGCTGTTTTTT. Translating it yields CASRGRINTGELFF.

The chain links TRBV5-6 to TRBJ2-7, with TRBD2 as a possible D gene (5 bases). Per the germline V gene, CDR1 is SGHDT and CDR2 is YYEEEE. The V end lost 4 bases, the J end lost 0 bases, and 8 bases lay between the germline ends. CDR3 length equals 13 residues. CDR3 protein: CASSPRVSYEQYF. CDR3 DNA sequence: TGTGCCAGCAGCCCGCGGGTCTCCTACGAGCAGTACTTC. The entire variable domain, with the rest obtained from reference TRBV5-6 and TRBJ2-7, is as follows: DAGVTQSPTHLIKTRGQQVTLRCSPKSGHDTVSWYQQALGQGPQFIFQYYEEEERQRGNFPDRFSGHQFPNYSSELNVNALLLGDSALYLCASSPRVSYEQYFGPGTRLTVT.

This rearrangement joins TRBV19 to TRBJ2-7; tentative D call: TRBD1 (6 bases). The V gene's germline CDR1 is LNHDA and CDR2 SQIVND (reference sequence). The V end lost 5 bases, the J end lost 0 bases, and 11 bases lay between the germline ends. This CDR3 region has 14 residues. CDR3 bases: TGTGCCAGTAGTCGACAGGCAGACTCCTACGAGCAGTACTTC. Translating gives CASSRQADSYEQYF.

The CDR3 reads CASSVTRLAGGELFF. The CDR3 nucleotides read TGTGCCAGCAGCGTAACTCGACTAGCGGGAGGAGAACTGTTCTTC. V gene TRBV9 combines with J gene TRBJ2-1; TRBD2 agrees at 13 bases. The CDR3 runs to 15 residues. The V gene end was trimmed by 1 base and the J gene end by 15 bases; junction bases not matched to a gene: 10. The germline CDR1 and CDR2 sequences are SGDLS and YYNGEE.

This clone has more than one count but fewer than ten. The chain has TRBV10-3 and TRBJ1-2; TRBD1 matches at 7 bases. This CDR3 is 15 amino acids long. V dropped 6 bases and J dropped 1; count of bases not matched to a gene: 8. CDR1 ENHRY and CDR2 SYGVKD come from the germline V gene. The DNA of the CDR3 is TGTGCCATCAGAGCGGGGGACAGAAGTAACTATGGCTACACCTTC. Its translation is CAIRAGDRSNYGYTF.